This is a list of T cell receptor beta chains from one sample in a study of CD8 T cells in ankylosing spondylitis. TCRdb redid the calling of the 5' RACE reads with MiXCR, one entry per CDR3 protein. The sample has a few hundred thousand distinct CDR3 sequences, around a tenth seen once; the top ten hold about 10%. Source material: blood, either unsorted or a sorted T cell fraction (not recorded which). The receptor set was obtained from a female donor with ankylosing spondylitis or in good health (not recorded which). The CDR3 runs from the conserved cysteine through the conserved F or W. D genes are given only for firm matches. A clone size is listed for some rows: how often the clone was seen (once, few, many), or a class if it is expanded.

j_call: TRBJ2-2; clone_size: many; d_call: NA; v_call: TRBV20-1; cdr3_nt: TGCAGTGCTACCCCCGGCAGCTCCGACACCGGGGAGCTGTTTTTT; cdr3_aa: CSATPGSSDTGELFF
j_call: TRBJ2-7; clone_size: few; d_call: TRBD2; v_call: TRBV29-1; cdr3_nt: TGCAGCGTTGTAGTTGGCGGGAGCTGGTACGAGCAGTACTTC; cdr3_aa: CSVVVGGSWYEQYF
j_call: TRBJ2-3; clone_size: many; d_call: NA; v_call: TRBV29-1; cdr3_nt: TGCAGCGTACCAAGAGGGACATACACAGATACGCAGTATTTT; cdr3_aa: CSVPRGTYTDTQYF
j_call: TRBJ1-4; clone_size: NA; d_call: TRBD1; v_call: TRBV28; cdr3_nt: TGTGCCAGCAGTTCTGCCGGGACAGGGGCAACCTTCAATGAAAAACTGTTTTTT; cdr3_aa: CASSSAGTGATFNEKLFF
j_call: TRBJ1-6; clone_size: NA; d_call: NA; v_call: TRBV12-3/TRBV12-4; cdr3_nt: TGTGCCAGCAGCCTTACCGGGCGGCCCGTTCAGTCACCCCTCCACTTT; cdr3_aa: CASSLTGRPVQSPLHF
j_call: TRBJ2-2; clone_size: many; d_call: TRBD2; v_call: TRBV7-9; cdr3_nt: TGTGCCAGCAGCTCGACTAGCGGGAGAGCCGGGGAGCTGTTTTTT; cdr3_aa: CASSSTSGRAGELFF
j_call: TRBJ2-1; clone_size: many; d_call: NA; v_call: TRBV29-1; cdr3_nt: TGCAGCGTTGGGGTTTCCACCTACAATGAGCAGTTCTTC; cdr3_aa: CSVGVSTYNEQFF
j_call: TRBJ1-4; clone_size: few; d_call: NA; v_call: TRBV5-8; cdr3_nt: TGTGCCAGCAGCACCCCTCGAGACAGTAATGAAAAACTGTTTTTT; cdr3_aa: CASSTPRDSNEKLFF
j_call: TRBJ2-7; clone_size: few; d_call: NA; v_call: TRBV5-5; cdr3_nt: TGTGCCAGCAGCCCTCCCCCCGGGAACTACGAGCAGTACTTC; cdr3_aa: CASSPPPGNYEQYF
j_call: TRBJ1-2; clone_size: many; d_call: NA; v_call: TRBV20-1; cdr3_nt: TGCAGTGCTAGAGATCCTACGAGCGGGGCGGACAGCTATGGCTACACCTTC; cdr3_aa: CSARDPTSGADSYGYTF
j_call: TRBJ1-2; clone_size: many; d_call: NA; v_call: TRBV20-1; cdr3_nt: TGCAGTGCAACGGCACAGGGTAACTATGGCTACACCTTC; cdr3_aa: CSATAQGNYGYTF
j_call: TRBJ2-7; clone_size: few; d_call: TRBD1; v_call: TRBV7-2; cdr3_nt: TGTGCCAGCAGCTCCAGGGGGAGTAACGAGCAGTACTTC; cdr3_aa: CASSSRGSNEQYF
j_call: TRBJ2-7; clone_size: NA; d_call: NA; v_call: TRBV29-1; cdr3_nt: TGCAGCGTTGAACCATCCGGGACCTACGAGCAGTACTTC; cdr3_aa: CSVEPSGTYEQYF
j_call: TRBJ1-2; clone_size: NA; d_call: TRBD1; v_call: TRBV20-1; cdr3_nt: TGCAGTGCAACAAACAGGGGAGAAGGCTACACCTTC; cdr3_aa: CSATNRGEGYTF
j_call: TRBJ2-5; clone_size: many; d_call: NA; v_call: TRBV20-1; cdr3_nt: TGCAGTGCTAGCAAGACAGGCACAGAGACCCAGTACTTC; cdr3_aa: CSASKTGTETQYF
j_call: TRBJ1-1; clone_size: NA; d_call: TRBD1; v_call: TRBV7-9; cdr3_nt: TGTGCCAGCAGACCCGATGGGGACAGGGGGGCAGCTTTCTTT; cdr3_aa: CASRPDGDRGAAFF
j_call: TRBJ1-1; clone_size: few; d_call: TRBD1; v_call: TRBV5-1; cdr3_nt: TGCGCCAGCAGCTTACAGGGGGCCGGTGCGGACACTGAAGCTTTCTTT; cdr3_aa: CASSLQGAGADTEAFF
j_call: TRBJ2-3; clone_size: NA; d_call: NA; v_call: TRBV20-1; cdr3_nt: TGCAGTGCTGCTCAGGGGCGGTCCACAGATACGCAGTATTTT; cdr3_aa: CSAAQGRSTDTQYF
j_call: TRBJ2-2; clone_size: many; d_call: TRBD2; v_call: TRBV7-2; cdr3_nt: TGTGCCAGCAGGTTTATAGCGGGGCCGAACACCGGGGAGCTGTTTTTT; cdr3_aa: CASRFIAGPNTGELFF
j_call: TRBJ2-1; clone_size: many; d_call: NA; v_call: TRBV20-1; cdr3_nt: TGCAGTGCTACCGTTTTAGCGGGGCTAACAGGGGGGCAGTTCTTC; cdr3_aa: CSATVLAGLTGGQFF
j_call: TRBJ1-2; clone_size: many; d_call: NA; v_call: TRBV20-1; cdr3_nt: TGCAGTGCTGGGTTAGGGGACATCGGCAGTGGCTACACCTTC; cdr3_aa: CSAGLGDIGSGYTF
j_call: TRBJ1-3; clone_size: few; d_call: NA; v_call: TRBV5-1; cdr3_nt: TGCGCCAGCAGCTTGGCAGACTCTGGAAACACCATATATTTT; cdr3_aa: CASSLADSGNTIYF
j_call: TRBJ2-2; clone_size: many; d_call: NA; v_call: TRBV6-2/TRBV6-3; cdr3_nt: TGTGCCAGCAGTTACGTAGGTACCACCGGGGAGCTGTTTTTT; cdr3_aa: CASSYVGTTGELFF
j_call: TRBJ1-5; clone_size: NA; d_call: NA; v_call: TRBV19; cdr3_nt: TGTGCCAGTAGTATCAAGGCATACAATAGCAATCAGCCCCAGCATTTT; cdr3_aa: CASSIKAYNSNQPQHF
j_call: TRBJ2-5; clone_size: many; d_call: NA; v_call: TRBV28; cdr3_nt: TGTGCCAGCAGTTTCGGCTTAAAGGCTGGCCAAGAGACCCAGTACTTC; cdr3_aa: CASSFGLKAGQETQYF
j_call: TRBJ2-7; clone_size: few; d_call: NA; v_call: TRBV5-1; cdr3_nt: TGCGCCAGCAGCTTGGAGGGGGACGAGCAGTACTTC; cdr3_aa: CASSLEGDEQYF
j_call: TRBJ1-6; clone_size: few; d_call: NA; v_call: TRBV20-1; cdr3_nt: TGCAGTGCTAGACCCATGGAGAATTCACCCCTCCACTTT; cdr3_aa: CSARPMENSPLHF
j_call: TRBJ2-1; clone_size: NA; d_call: TRBD2; v_call: TRBV5-1; cdr3_nt: TGCGCCAGCAGCTTGGATACTAGCGGGAGTCTCCATGAGCAGTTCTTC; cdr3_aa: CASSLDTSGSLHEQFF
j_call: TRBJ1-1; clone_size: many; d_call: NA; v_call: TRBV12-3/TRBV12-4; cdr3_nt: TGTGCCAGCAGTCAGGACCCCCCTAACACTGAAGCTTTCTTT; cdr3_aa: CASSQDPPNTEAFF
j_call: TRBJ2-7; clone_size: NA; d_call: NA; v_call: TRBV20-1; cdr3_nt: TGCAGTGCAGAAGGGGACACCTACGAGCAGTACTTC; cdr3_aa: CSAEGDTYEQYF
j_call: TRBJ2-1; clone_size: few; d_call: NA; v_call: TRBV7-3; cdr3_nt: TGTGCCAGCAGCTCAAAGTCAGGACTGATATACAATGAGCAGTTCTTC; cdr3_aa: CASSSKSGLIYNEQFF
j_call: TRBJ1-1; clone_size: many; d_call: NA; v_call: TRBV7-6; cdr3_nt: TGTGCCAGCAGCCATACTCACACTGAAGCTTTCTTT; cdr3_aa: CASSHTHTEAFF
j_call: TRBJ1-1; clone_size: NA; d_call: TRBD1; v_call: TRBV5-6; cdr3_nt: TGTGCCAGCAGCCGAACCGGGACAGGGAGACAAGCTTTCTTT; cdr3_aa: CASSRTGTGRQAFF
j_call: TRBJ2-7; clone_size: few; d_call: TRBD2; v_call: TRBV28; cdr3_nt: TGTGCCAGCAGGGCCCCCGGGACTAGCTCCTACGAGCAGTACTTC; cdr3_aa: CASRAPGTSSYEQYF
j_call: TRBJ1-1; clone_size: NA; d_call: NA; v_call: TRBV12-3/TRBV12-4; cdr3_nt: TGTGCCATCGACACGGGGGCCGCTGAAGCTTTCTTT; cdr3_aa: CAIDTGAAEAFF
j_call: TRBJ2-7; clone_size: many; d_call: TRBD2; v_call: TRBV12-3/TRBV12-4; cdr3_nt: TGTGCCAGCAGTCCCAAGCGGGGGGACCCCTACGAGCAGTACTTC; cdr3_aa: CASSPKRGDPYEQYF
j_call: TRBJ2-3; clone_size: few; d_call: TRBD2; v_call: TRBV18; cdr3_nt: TGTGCCAGCTCACCCCTCACATTAGCGGGGAGTAGCACAGATACGCAGTATTTT; cdr3_aa: CASSPLTLAGSSTDTQYF
j_call: TRBJ1-1; clone_size: many; d_call: NA; v_call: TRBV20-1; cdr3_nt: TGCAGTGCTATGTCAATGGATGGGGGGGGGACTGAAGCTTTCTTT; cdr3_aa: CSAMSMDGGGTEAFF
j_call: TRBJ1-5; clone_size: few; d_call: NA; v_call: TRBV28; cdr3_nt: TGTGCCAGCAGTTTCCGGGATATAAGTGTCCATGGCCAGCATTTT; cdr3_aa: CASSFRDISVHGQHF
j_call: TRBJ1-5; clone_size: few; d_call: TRBD1; v_call: TRBV20-1; cdr3_nt: TGCAGTGCTACCTTCACAGGGGATATCCGAGATCAGCCCCAGCATTTT; cdr3_aa: CSATFTGDIRDQPQHF
j_call: TRBJ2-2; clone_size: few; d_call: TRBD2; v_call: TRBV3-1; cdr3_nt: TGTGCCAGCAGAGGTAGCGGGAGGCGCACCGGGGAGCTGTTTTTT; cdr3_aa: CASRGSGRRTGELFF
j_call: TRBJ2-7; clone_size: NA; d_call: NA; v_call: TRBV7-2; cdr3_nt: TGTGCCAGCAGCTCGCTCCCGGCTGCGGAGCAGTACTTC; cdr3_aa: CASSSLPAAEQYF
j_call: TRBJ2-1; clone_size: many; d_call: NA; v_call: TRBV20-1; cdr3_nt: TGCAGTGCAAACCGGGACTTCTCCTACAATGAGCAGTTCTTC; cdr3_aa: CSANRDFSYNEQFF
j_call: TRBJ2-3; clone_size: many; d_call: NA; v_call: TRBV4-1; cdr3_nt: TGCGCCAGCAGCCAAGAGCGCAGGGCAGCAGATACGCAGTATTTT; cdr3_aa: CASSQERRAADTQYF
j_call: TRBJ2-2; clone_size: NA; d_call: NA; v_call: TRBV5-1; cdr3_nt: TGCGCCAGCAGCTTGAAGGGTGGCACCGGGGAGCTGTTTTTT; cdr3_aa: CASSLKGGTGELFF
j_call: TRBJ1-5; clone_size: many; d_call: TRBD1; v_call: TRBV20-1; cdr3_nt: TGCAGTGCTCCCGGAGGACAGGGGAGGCCTGGGCAGCCCCAGCATTTT; cdr3_aa: CSAPGGQGRPGQPQHF
j_call: TRBJ2-3; clone_size: NA; d_call: NA; v_call: TRBV6-5; cdr3_nt: TGTGCCAGCAGTTACCCCCGGGGTCCCCCGGCCCCCACAGATACGCAGTATTTT; cdr3_aa: CASSYPRGPPAPTDTQYF
j_call: TRBJ2-7; clone_size: NA; d_call: NA; v_call: TRBV30; cdr3_nt: TGTGCCTGGAGTTTGGTAGAGGGAAGTGAGCAGTACTTC; cdr3_aa: CAWSLVEGSEQYF
j_call: TRBJ2-7; clone_size: few; d_call: NA; v_call: TRBV15; cdr3_nt: TGTGCCACCAGCCCAGGGGTCGATCTCTACGAGCAGTACTTC; cdr3_aa: CATSPGVDLYEQYF
j_call: TRBJ2-2; clone_size: NA; d_call: TRBD2; v_call: TRBV7-9; cdr3_nt: TGTGCCAGCAGCTCATTAGCGGGAGACGCCGGGGAGCTGTTTTTT; cdr3_aa: CASSSLAGDAGELFF
j_call: TRBJ2-1; clone_size: many; d_call: NA; v_call: TRBV7-9; cdr3_nt: TGTGCCAGCAGCTTAAATCGACAGCTCTACAATGAGCAGTTCTTC; cdr3_aa: CASSLNRQLYNEQFF
j_call: TRBJ1-3; clone_size: many; d_call: NA; v_call: TRBV7-2; cdr3_nt: TGCGCCAGCAGCTCCGGGAACACCATATATTTT; cdr3_aa: CASSSGNTIYF